Below, 3 T cell receptor beta chains from the same sample are listed, as sequenced in a study of control samples from healthy donors and cancer patients. Repertoires were generated with immunoSEQ multiplex PCR, while TCRdb's copy carries only in-frame clones and drops some. The sample carries approximately 150,000 clones, 96% recorded once. The sequencing sample was made of blood. The source is a woman aged 25 to 39 in good health.

The chain uses TRBV28 and TRBJ1-6; D may be TRBD1 (5 bases). CDR1 MDHEN and CDR2 SYDVKM come from the germline V gene. The CDR3 is made up of 12 amino acids. Trimming pared 5 bases from V and 9 bases from J, leaving 8 bases between. CDR3 DNA sequence: TGTGCCAGCAGTCTAGGGGCTTCACCCCTCCACTTT. Protein product: CASSLGASPLHF.

This chain uses TRBV6-6 with TRBJ1-2; maybe TRBD1 (5 bases). CDR3 length: 15 amino acids. V lost 0 bases, J lost 2 bases, and 10 bases lay in between. Germline CDR1 is MNHNY and CDR2 is SVGAGI (reference sequence). CDR3 in DNA: TGTGCCAGCAGTTACTCAAAGGGGTCAAACTATGGCTACACCTTC. Residues: CASSYSKGSNYGYTF.

This chain uses TRBV28 with TRBJ1-2; 8 positions agree with TRBD1. J gave up 4 bases and V 6 bases, and 7 bases lay outside the gene matches. Germline loops: CDR1 MDHEN, CDR2 SYDVKM. The CDR3 extends over 14 amino acids. CDR3 nucleotide sequence: TGTGCCAGCAGCTCCGGACAGGGCTCCTATGGCTACACCTTC. This sequence encodes CASSSGQGSYGYTF.